The subject of this entry is one T cell receptor beta chain. Its specificity is not known. CDR1 MGHRA and CDR2 YSYEKL come from the germline V gene. J gave up 4 bases and V 2 bases, and 9 bases lay outside the gene matches. This CDR3 contains 16 residues. This sample was taken from a study of CD8 T cells in Susac syndrome. General study results and limits: As the study acknowledged, the number of individuals who were part of its TCR sequencing and HLA analysis was relatively small.

With random hexamers, about 0.5 to 1 ug RNA was reverse transcribed. It was immunoSEQ multiplex PCR that amplified TCR beta CDR3 across 54 Vbeta and 13 Jbeta. TCRdb called the immunoSEQ multiplex PCR reads again in MiXCR, with one record for every CDR3 protein. The sample records 230,000 or so distinct CDR3 sequences, about 96% being singletons. This TCR came from a human donor with multiple sclerosis. Sequencing input: CD4+ T cells from PBMCs. V and J are TRBV4-1 and TRBJ2-3, with 7 bases identical to TRBD1. DNA for the CDR3: TGCGCCAGCAGCCAAATAACAGGGGCGTTGGCAGATACGCAGTATTTT. Protein product: CASSQITGALADTQYF.